Listed below are T cell receptor beta chains from one sample, sequenced in a study of CD8 T cells in Susac syndrome. MiXCR, run by TCRdb on the immunoSEQ multiplex PCR reads, gives a single entry per CDR3 protein. The sample shows 150,000 to 190,000 distinct CDR3 sequences, approximately 94% of them seen only once. Input material: CD8+ T cells from PBMCs. These receptors were taken from a human donor with multiple sclerosis. The CDR3 runs from the conserved cysteine through the conserved F or W. A D gene is named only where the DNA matches it firmly. Rows give clone size only sometimes, using once, few, many, or a class for an expanded clone.

J: TRBJ2-3
D: TRBD1
size: NA
V: TRBV12-5
DNA: TGTGCTAGTGGTTGGCCCGAGGGGACAGGGGCCACAGATACGCAGTATTTT
CDR3: CASGWPEGTGATDTQYF

J: TRBJ1-2
D: NA
size: NA
V: TRBV13
DNA: TGTGCCAGCAGCTTAAGATCGGAACTCTATGGCTACACCTTC
CDR3: CASSLRSELYGYTF

J: TRBJ2-2
D: NA
size: NA
V: TRBV9
DNA: TGTGCCAGCAGCGTAGAGGGCAGACCACTCACCGGGGAGCTGTTTTTT
CDR3: CASSVEGRPLTGELFF

J: TRBJ2-1
D: NA
size: NA
V: TRBV30
DNA: TGTGCCTGGAGGGGGCGGGGAGAGAATGAGCAGTTCTTC
CDR3: CAWRGRGENEQFF

J: TRBJ2-7
D: NA
size: once
V: TRBV3-1
DNA: TGTGCCAGCAGCCCAGCGACAGGTCGCACCTACGAGCAGTACTTC
CDR3: CASSPATGRTYEQYF

J: TRBJ1-2
D: TRBD1
size: once
V: TRBV27
DNA: TGTGCCACGGGACAGCACTATGGCTACACCTTC
CDR3: CATGQHYGYTF

J: TRBJ1-1
D: NA
size: NA
V: TRBV25-1
DNA: TGTGCCAGCAGTTTGAGAGGGACTGAAGCTTTCTTT
CDR3: CASSLRGTEAFF

J: TRBJ2-7
D: NA
size: NA
V: TRBV5-1
DNA: TGCGCCAGCAGCACCGGGCCACAATACGAGCAGTACTTC
CDR3: CASSTGPQYEQYF

J: TRBJ1-6
D: NA
size: NA
V: TRBV2
DNA: TGTGCCAGCAGGACCCTCGCGGGGCAGGGCGATAATTCACCCCTCCACTTT
CDR3: CASRTLAGQGDNSPLHF

J: TRBJ1-2
D: NA
size: NA
V: TRBV19
DNA: TGTGCCAGTCACCCCGACCGTGGGGGAGGGGTCTATGGCTACACCTTC
CDR3: CASHPDRGGGVYGYTF

J: TRBJ1-2
D: NA
size: NA
V: TRBV5-4
DNA: TGTGCCAGCAGCTTGGGCCGGGGATCTCGTGGCTACACCTTC
CDR3: CASSLGRGSRGYTF

J: TRBJ2-1
D: TRBD1
size: once
V: TRBV28
DNA: TGTGCCAGCAGTTTCGGACAGGGCTTCAACAATGAGCAGTTCTTC
CDR3: CASSFGQGFNNEQFF

J: TRBJ2-7
D: NA
size: NA
V: TRBV12-3/TRBV12-4
DNA: TGTGCCAGCAGTCCTCGCAGGGCGGAAGAGCAGTACTTC
CDR3: CASSPRRAEEQYF

J: TRBJ1-2
D: NA
size: NA
V: TRBV19
DNA: TGTGCCAGTAGTCCCCGGACAGAGCGTGGCTACACCTTC
CDR3: CASSPRTERGYTF

J: TRBJ1-2
D: NA
size: NA
V: TRBV6-2/TRBV6-3
DNA: TGTGCCAGCAGACCCCGGCAGCTGACATATGGCTACACCTTC
CDR3: CASRPRQLTYGYTF

J: TRBJ2-7
D: NA
size: NA
V: TRBV27
DNA: TGTGCCAGCAGTCGGCCCTCCTACGAGCAGTACTTC
CDR3: CASSRPSYEQYF

J: TRBJ2-3
D: NA
size: NA
V: TRBV28
DNA: TGTGCCAGCAGCCTCGGGAGCAATCAGCCCCAGTATTTT
CDR3: CASSLGSNQPQYF

J: TRBJ1-2
D: TRBD1
size: NA
V: TRBV30
DNA: TGTGCCTGGAGTGTAGCGGGACAGGGGACGGATGGCTACACCTTC
CDR3: CAWSVAGQGTDGYTF

J: TRBJ1-1
D: NA
size: NA
V: TRBV6-6
DNA: TGTGCCAGCAGTTACTCCCCCGGGGGCACTGAAGCTTTCTTT
CDR3: CASSYSPGGTEAFF

J: TRBJ1-5
D: TRBD1
size: NA
V: TRBV2
DNA: TGTGCCAGCTCCCCCGGGACAGTTAGCAATCAGCCCCAGCATTTT
CDR3: CASSPGTVSNQPQHF

J: TRBJ1-6
D: NA
size: NA
V: TRBV20-1
DNA: TGCAGTGCTAGAATCCGAGGGGTCCTCCACTTT
CDR3: CSARIRGVLHF

J: TRBJ2-5
D: NA
size: once
V: TRBV28
DNA: TGTGCCAGCAGGCCAGGGTATCAAGAGACCCAGTACTTC
CDR3: CASRPGYQETQYF

J: TRBJ2-1
D: NA
size: NA
V: TRBV24-1
DNA: TGTGCCACCAGTGATGGGGTAGGAGCTTTCGATGAGCAGTTCTTC
CDR3: CATSDGVGAFDEQFF

J: TRBJ2-1
D: NA
size: once
V: TRBV12-3/TRBV12-4
DNA: TGTGCCAGCAAGTACACCGGCAATGAGCAGTTCTTC
CDR3: CASKYTGNEQFF

J: TRBJ1-3
D: TRBD1
size: NA
V: TRBV9
DNA: TGTGCCAGCAGCTCGACAGGGATTGGCACCATATATTTT
CDR3: CASSSTGIGTIYF

J: TRBJ2-2
D: NA
size: NA
V: TRBV6-2/TRBV6-3
DNA: TGTGCCAGCAGTTCGGCCAGGGTTGACACCGGGGAGCTGTTTTTT
CDR3: CASSSARVDTGELFF

J: TRBJ1-1
D: NA
size: NA
V: TRBV29-1
DNA: TGCAGCGTCCCTAAGGGCAGTCCGAACACTGAAGCTTTCTTT
CDR3: CSVPKGSPNTEAFF

J: TRBJ2-7
D: NA
size: NA
V: TRBV4-1
DNA: TGCGCCAGCAGCCAAGATGGCAGGGGAAGTCACTACGAGCAGTACTTC
CDR3: CASSQDGRGSHYEQYF

J: TRBJ2-7
D: NA
size: NA
V: TRBV5-6
DNA: TGTGCCAGCAGCATAATACAGGGTTTACAAGAGCAGTACTTC
CDR3: CASSIIQGLQEQYF

J: TRBJ1-6
D: NA
size: NA
V: TRBV27
DNA: TGTGCCAGCAGTTTGTCCTATAATTCACCCCTCCACTTT
CDR3: CASSLSYNSPLHF

J: TRBJ1-2
D: NA
size: NA
V: TRBV29-1
DNA: TGCAGCGTTGAAGTAGTACTTGTTGGCTACACCTTC
CDR3: CSVEVVLVGYTF

J: TRBJ2-3
D: NA
size: few
V: TRBV27
DNA: TGTGCCAGCAGTTCCGACGGGACAGATACGCAGTATTTT
CDR3: CASSSDGTDTQYF

J: TRBJ2-5
D: TRBD2
size: NA
V: TRBV9
DNA: TGTGCCAGCAGCGTAGCTCGGGACGGGGGGACCGGAGAGACCCAGTACTTC
CDR3: CASSVARDGGTGETQYF

J: TRBJ1-1
D: NA
size: NA
V: TRBV3-1
DNA: TGTGCCAGCAGCCCCGATTGGATAAACACTGAAGCTTTCTTT
CDR3: CASSPDWINTEAFF

J: TRBJ1-1
D: NA
size: NA
V: TRBV19
DNA: TGTGCCAGTAACCCAAGGGGGGATTTTGAAGCTTTCTTT
CDR3: CASNPRGDFEAFF

J: TRBJ1-1
D: NA
size: NA
V: TRBV2
DNA: TGTGCCACCCGGCCCGACAGAGGACCGCCTGAAGCTTTCTTT
CDR3: CATRPDRGPPEAFF

J: TRBJ2-2
D: TRBD1
size: NA
V: TRBV27
DNA: TGTGCCAGCAGTTTATTAGGGGGCTCCGGGGAGCTGTTTTTT
CDR3: CASSLLGGSGELFF

J: TRBJ1-2
D: NA
size: once
V: TRBV13
DNA: TGTGCCAGCACCCAGGTTGTAACGAGGGGCTACACCTTC
CDR3: CASTQVVTRGYTF

J: TRBJ1-1
D: NA
size: NA
V: TRBV6-1
DNA: TGTGCCAGCAGTGAATGGGCCGGCAGGACTGAAGCTTTCTTT
CDR3: CASSEWAGRTEAFF